The rows below give T cell receptor beta chains drawn from one sample of a study of response to subunit inactivated influenza vaccine. TCRdb reanalysed the RT-PCR reads using MiXCR and keeps one entry per CDR3 protein. The top ten hold roughly 12% of the sample, which has fewer than 800,000 distinct CDR3 sequences, 15% to 19% seen once. The sequencing here drew on PBMCs from blood, taken approximately 12 days after vaccination. The source is a man in his fifties or sixties who received an inactivated influenza vaccine. CDR3s include the opening cysteine and the closing phenylalanine or tryptophan. A D gene is named only where the DNA matches it firmly. A clone size is listed for some rows: how often the clone was seen (once, few, many), or a class if it is expanded.

>TRBJ2-3|NA|NA|TRBV12-3/TRBV12-4
CASSFGLSGTDYTDTQYF
TGTGCCAGCAGTTTCGGCCTTTCCGGGACCGATTACACAGATACGCAGTATTTT
>TRBJ2-5|many|NA|TRBV7-2
CASSLSGGTQYF
TGTGCCAGCAGCTTAAGTGGAGGGACCCAGTACTTC
>TRBJ2-3|many|TRBD2|TRBV24-1
CATSRAGGTTDTQYF
TGTGCCACCAGTCGAGCGGGGGGGACTACAGATACGCAGTATTTT
>TRBJ2-7|few|TRBD2|TRBV20-1
CSALSRSGRVTYEQYF
TGCAGTGCTTTATCTCGAAGCGGGAGGGTCACCTACGAGCAGTACTTC
>TRBJ2-1|many|TRBD1|TRBV29-1
CSVDSGTGFVDEQFF
TGCAGCGTTGACTCCGGGACAGGGTTTGTAGATGAGCAGTTCTTC
>TRBJ2-7|many|NA|TRBV2
CASSEEDWEFYEQYF
TGTGCCAGCAGTGAGGAGGACTGGGAGTTCTACGAGCAGTACTTC
>TRBJ2-5|few|NA|TRBV5-1
CASSLTPDQKTQYF
TGCGCCAGCAGCCTGACCCCGGATCAGAAGACCCAGTACTTC
>TRBJ2-7|few|TRBD1|TRBV20-1
CSARDPRTGADEQYF
TGCAGTGCTAGGGACCCCCGGACAGGGGCTGACGAGCAGTACTTC
>TRBJ2-5|NA|NA|TRBV10-3
CAISDLDVTQYF
TGTGCCATCAGCGACCTAGACGTGACCCAGTACTTC
>TRBJ1-1|many|NA|TRBV20-1
CSARPENTEAFF
TGCAGTGCTAGACCGGAGAACACTGAAGCTTTCTTT
>TRBJ1-4|NA|NA|TRBV7-2
CASSLAQGLGEKLFF
TGTGCCAGCAGCTTAGCGCAGGGGTTGGGTGAAAAACTGTTTTTT
>TRBJ2-7|few|NA|TRBV10-3
CAISESGSYEQYF
TGTGCCATCAGTGAGTCGGGCAGCTACGAGCAGTACTTC
>TRBJ1-5|few|NA|TRBV28
CASRIDITSNQPQHF
TGTGCCAGCAGGATCGACATTACTAGCAATCAGCCCCAGCATTTT
>TRBJ1-2|NA|NA|TRBV28
CASSLSGFYGYTF
TGTGCCAGCAGTTTAAGCGGGTTCTATGGCTACACCTTC
>TRBJ2-7|many|NA|TRBV5-6
CASNQGGYEQYF
TGTGCCAGCAACCAGGGAGGCTACGAGCAGTACTTC
>TRBJ2-7|few|NA|TRBV20-1
CSARLSTGISSYEQYF
TGCAGTGCTAGACTGTCTACAGGGATAAGCTCCTACGAGCAGTACTTC
>TRBJ2-3|NA|TRBD1|TRBV7-9
CASSSIDRDGADTQYF
TGTGCCAGCAGCTCAATCGACAGGGATGGTGCAGATACGCAGTATTTT
>TRBJ2-5|NA|TRBD2|TRBV6-1
CASSPRAGGAETQYF
TGTGCCAGCAGTCCCCGGGCCGGGGGGGCGGAGACCCAGTACTTC
>TRBJ1-1|many|TRBD1|TRBV12-3/TRBV12-4
CASSGRTGGTEAFF
TGTGCCAGCAGTGGAAGGACAGGGGGCACTGAAGCTTTCTTT
>TRBJ2-5|NA|TRBD2|TRBV4-2
CASSQSGGYQETQYF
TGTGCCAGCAGCCAAAGCGGGGGGTACCAAGAGACCCAGTACTTC
>TRBJ1-1|NA|NA|TRBV20-1
CSARDRGETEAFF
TGCAGTGCTAGAGATAGGGGGGAGACTGAAGCTTTCTTT
>TRBJ2-7|NA|TRBD1|TRBV27
CASSPTGTATYEQYF
TGTGCCAGCAGTCCGACCGGGACAGCAACCTACGAGCAGTACTTC
>TRBJ2-1|NA|NA|TRBV20-1
CSASQASSFTFF
TGCAGTGCTAGTCAAGCAAGTAGTTTTACGTTCTTC
>TRBJ2-3|NA|NA|TRBV14
CASSHPKDRRGTDTQYF
TGTGCCAGCAGCCACCCAAAGGACAGACGCGGCACAGATACGCAGTATTTT
>TRBJ1-1|NA|NA|TRBV6-1
CASSVTEAAEAFF
TGTGCCAGCAGTGTCACAGAGGCCGCTGAAGCTTTCTTT
>TRBJ2-1|few|NA|TRBV7-8
CASRPTSGAGSYNEQFF
TGTGCCAGCAGGCCGACGTCGGGAGCCGGCTCCTACAATGAGCAGTTCTTC